A single sample is the source of the 32 T cell receptor beta chains below, sequenced in a study of blood T cell repertoires in COVID-19. Using immunoSEQ multiplex PCR, the repertoire was profiled, and TCRdb retains in-frame clones only, with some absent. The data hold about 31,000 clones, with more than 90% observed a single time. Sequencing used peripheral blood. These receptors were obtained from a man between 65 and 79 years old with active or convalescent COVID-19.

The rearrangement uses TRBV30 and TRBJ1-5; no definite D call. The CDR3 is 12 amino acids. Germline V gene sequence: CDR1 GTSNPN, CDR2 SVGIG (reference sequence). V lost 0 bases to trimming and J lost 9 bases, with 9 bases between them. CDR3 protein: CAWSVQRSPQHF. The CDR3 region has the DNA TGTGCCTGGAGTGTACAGCGGTCGCCCCAGCATTTT.

The chain joins TRBV27 to TRBJ2-7; 10 bases match TRBD2. Looked up from germline, CDR1 is MNHEY and CDR2 is SMNVEV (reference sequence). This CDR3 has 15 amino acids. V shed 6 bases, J shed 2 bases, and the junction held 7 bases outside the gene matches. The CDR3 protein is CASRQGTSVTYEQYV. Here the CDR3 DNA reads TGTGCCAGCAGGCAGGGGACTAGCGTAACCTACGAGCAGTACGTC.

This clone was seen once. The chain employs TRBV6-1 and TRBJ1-6; D not resolved. This CDR3 has 17 residues. The germline CDR1 and CDR2 sequences are MNHNS and SASEGT. Trimming stripped 1 base from V and 0 bases from J, with 10 bases between. This CDR3 is CASSEEVGSSYNSPLHF. The CDR3 region has the DNA TGTGCCAGCAGTGAAGAAGTGGGGAGCTCCTATAATTCACCCCTCCACTTT.

This clone has only one observation. The junction differs from germline at one of its ends, possibly a read error. This sequence joins TRBV7-7 and TRBJ2-1; no clear D. Germline CDR1 SSHAT, CDR2 FNYEAQ (reference sequence). The CDR3 covers 13 residues. The CDR3 coding sequence is TGTGCTAGCAGCTTAGGTTTTAACAATGAGCAGTTCTTC. Its protein product is CASSLGFNNEQFF.

This clone was seen a single time. The rearrangement links TRBV15 to TRBJ2-3; maybe TRBD2 (5 bases). Germline-derived CDR1 and CDR2 are LNHNV and YYDKDF (reference sequence). The CDR3 is made up of 19 amino acids. Trimming stripped 3 bases from V and 2 bases from J, with 24 bases between. The CDR3: CATSSYLSAGPSFTDTQYF. CDR3 bases: TGTGCCACCAGCAGTTACCTCTCGGCGGGCCCATCCTTCACAGATACGCAGTATTTT.

The V call is TRBV2, the J call TRBJ2-1; D gene unclear. V dropped 0 bases and J dropped 8 bases, with 5 bases sitting between them. CDR1 is SNHLY, CDR2 FYNNEI, per germline. This CDR3 comprises 12 residues. The CDR3 nucleotides read TGTGCCAGCAGTGAAGCCCAGTATGAGCAGTTCTTC. This translates into CASSEAQYEQFF.

The CDR3 DNA reads TGTGCCAGCAGCCAAGATGCGATGAACACTGAAGCTTTCTTT. Translated: CASSQDAMNTEAFF. The chain recombines TRBV3-1 (or the pseudogene TRBV3-2) with TRBJ1-1; no clear D. V shed 0 bases and J shed 0 bases, with 5 bases lying between them. This CDR3 has 14 residues. Germline loops: CDR1 LGHDT, CDR2 YNNKEL (reference sequence).

The chain couples TRBV29-1 to TRBJ1-1; D is perhaps TRBD1 (5 bases). The CDR3 has 11 residues. Germline CDR1 is SQVTM and CDR2 is ANQGSEA. Deletions cut 6 bases from V and 1 base from J, with 6 bases between. DNA for the CDR3: TGCAGCGTGACAGCGAACACTGAAGCTTTCTTT. Its translation: CSVTANTEAFF.

The chain has TRBV6-5 and TRBJ1-3; the match to TRBD1 covers 7 bases. Germline V gene lookup returns CDR1 MNHEY and CDR2 SVGAGI. The CDR3 has 15 amino acids. Germline trimming cut 6 bases from V and 6 bases from J; bases unmatched to any gene: 11. Written as DNA, the CDR3 is TGTGCCAGCAGCCCAGGGGGGCAGGGGGTAAACACCATATATTTT. This codes for CASSPGGQGVNTIYF.

The gene calls are TRBV6-1 and TRBJ2-3, with 9 bases fitting TRBD1. Germline V lookup: CDR1 MNHNS, CDR2 SASEGT. This CDR3 comprises 18 residues. The J segment lost 4 bases and the V segment lost 4 bases, leaving 15 bases of the junction unmatched. CDR3 nucleotides: TGTGCCAGCAGTGCGAATTTCCTCGGGACAGGGAAGTCAGATACGCAGTATTTT. Protein sequence: CASSANFLGTGKSDTQYF.

The CDR3 is CASSTGWGQAFYGYTF. CDR3 coding DNA: TGTGCCAGTAGTACGGGGTGGGGACAGGCCTTCTATGGCTACACCTTC. This chain joins TRBV19 and TRBJ1-2, with 8 bases fitting TRBD1. CDR3 length: 16 amino acids. Germline lookup yields CDR1 LNHDA and CDR2 SQIVND (reference sequence). J gave up 4 bases and V 4 bases, and 11 bases lay outside the gene matches.

V usage is TRBV9 and J usage is TRBJ2-5; no firm D call. Trimming left V 0 bases short and J 0 bases short, with 6 bases between. This CDR3 is 14 amino acids long. Germline V lookup: CDR1 SGDLS, CDR2 YYNGEE. CDR3 protein: CASSVGGHQETQYF. The CDR3 DNA follows: TGTGCCAGCAGCGTAGGTGGCCACCAAGAGACCCAGTACTTC.

The chain uses TRBV5-1 and TRBJ1-1; perhaps TRBD1 as D (6 bases). V shed 5 bases and J shed 0 bases, with 14 bases lying between them. CDR1 is SGHRS and CDR2 is YFSETQ in the germline V gene. This CDR3 region has 15 residues. The CDR3 coding sequence is TGCGCCAGCAGGAGTACGGACAGCATGAACACTGAAGCTTTCTTT. It yields the protein CASRSTDSMNTEAFF.

This chain's CDR3 is CRGVWEQYF. In DNA, the CDR3 is TGCAGGGGAGTGTGGGAGCAGTACTTC. The rearrangement joins TRBV20-1 to TRBJ2-7; TRBD2 is a possible D gene (5 bases). Germline V gene sequence: CDR1 DFQATT, CDR2 SNEGSKA (reference sequence). CDR3 size: 9 residues.

For this clone: The same CDR3 can be traced to other DNA sequences in this sample. The gene calls are TRBV18 and TRBJ2-3; the match to TRBD2 covers 7 bases. V shed 3 bases, J shed 6 bases, and the junction held 0 bases outside the gene matches. Germline loops: CDR1 KGHSH, CDR2 LQKENI. The CDR3 runs to 12 residues. In DNA form, the CDR3 reads TGTGCCAGCTCACCGGGGGGGGATACGCAGTATTTT. Protein: CASSPGGDTQYF. The whole variable domain, filled in from reference TRBV18 and TRBJ2-3, reads NAGVMQNPRHLVRRRGQEARLRCSPMKGHSHVYWYRQLPEEGLKFMVYLQKENIIDESGMPKERFSAEFPKEGPSILRIQQVVRGDSAAYFCASSPGGDTQYFGPGTRLTVL.

J is TRBJ2-2 and V is TRBV20-1; 7 bases are shared with TRBD1. The CDR3 has 13 residues. Trimming cost V 3 bases and J 5 bases; bases outside gene matches: 3. Germline lookup yields CDR1 DFQATT and CDR2 SNEGSKA (reference sequence). In DNA form, the CDR3 reads TGCAGTGCTAGTAAGACAGGGACCGGGGAGCTGTTTTTT. Translated, it gives CSASKTGTGELFF.

This clone occurred once. The chain is built from TRBV14 and TRBJ1-2; 8 nucleotides align to TRBD1. V was clipped by 6 bases and J by 8 bases; unmatched bases: 8. The CDR3 is made up of 13 amino acids. Germline V gene data show CDR1 as SGHDN and CDR2 as FVKESK. The CDR3, as DNA: TGTGCCAGCAGTTCTGGACAGGGCCGAGGCTACACCTTC. Protein: CASSSGQGRGYTF.

This chain connects TRBV7-9 to TRBJ1-2, with 7 bases matching TRBD1. CDR3 length: 14 residues. V was pared by 1 base and J by 7 bases, with 6 bases of the junction left unmatched. From germline, CDR1 is SEHNR and CDR2 FQNEAQ (reference sequence). The CDR3 sequence is CASSLELGGSGYTF. CDR3 DNA: TGTGCCAGCAGCTTAGAATTAGGGGGCAGTGGCTACACCTTC.

The genes are TRBV27 and TRBJ1-5; TRBD1 aligns across 8 bases. Germline CDR1 MNHEY, CDR2 SMNVEV (reference sequence). The CDR3 runs 16 residues. The J segment lost 10 bases and the V segment lost 5 bases, leaving 16 bases of the junction unmatched. The CDR3: CASSKSLRGLDIPQHF. The CDR3 bases are TGTGCCAGCAGTAAAAGTCTCAGGGGGCTTGATATACCCCAGCATTTT.

In DNA, the CDR3 is TGTGCCAGCAGCGTCGACCCGGCAGGTAACAATGAGCAGTTCTTC. This translates into CASSVDPAGNNEQFF. The gene calls are TRBV9 and TRBJ2-1, with D uncertain. There are 15 residues in the CDR3. Germline-derived CDR1 and CDR2 are SGDLS and YYNGEE. V was cut by 2 bases and J by 5 bases, with 14 bases left in between. The full variable domain, completed using reference TRBV9 and TRBJ2-1, is DSGVTQTPKHLITATGQRVTLRCSPRSGDLSVYWYQQSLDQGLQFLIQYYNGEERAKGNILERFSAQQFPDLHSELNLSSLELGDSALYFCASSVDPAGNNEQFFGPGTRLTVL.

V gene TRBV18 combines with J gene TRBJ1-1; no definite D call. The ends were cut back, 3 bases at V and 4 bases at J, with 12 bases in the middle. CDR1 and CDR2 from the germline V gene are KGHSH and LQKENI. CDR3 length: 14 amino acids. CDR3 bases: TGTGCCAGCTCACCTGGGTCCAGCGGCACTGAAGCTTTCTTT. It is translated as CASSPGSSGTEAFF.

The V call is TRBV19, the J call TRBJ1-5; D gene uncertain. The CDR3 extends over 14 amino acids. Germline V gene sequence: CDR1 LNHDA, CDR2 SQIVND (reference sequence). Trimming took 0 bases from V and 7 from J, leaving 10 bases between them. CDR3 region: CASSIEAGGQPQHF. CDR3 bases: TGTGCCAGTAGTATAGAGGCGGGAGGGCAGCCCCAGCATTTT.

This chain uses TRBV6-4 with TRBJ2-2; 9 bases map to TRBD1. In germline, CDR1 is MRHNA, CDR2 SNTAGT. V was pared by 5 bases and J by 3 bases, with 1 base of the junction left unmatched. This CDR3 contains 14 residues. DNA of the CDR3: TGTGCCAGCAGTAGACAGGGGGACACCGGGGAGCTGTTTTTT. This gives the protein CASSRQGDTGELFF.

This chain links TRBV4-2 with TRBJ2-1; TRBD2 is a possible D gene (5 bases). CDR1 and CDR2 from the germline V gene are LGHNA and YNFKEQ. V lost 5 bases to trimming and J lost 0 bases, with 14 bases between them. The CDR3 length is 16 residues. The CDR3 bases are TGTGCCAGCAGCGCCTTAGCGCCAAGCTCCTACAATGAGCAGTTCTTC. Its translation: CASSALAPSSYNEQFF.

The chain recombines TRBV2 with TRBJ1-1; D not resolved. Germline assignment: CDR1 SNHLY and CDR2 FYNNEI. The CDR3 is made up of 10 amino acids. V was shortened by 6 bases and J by 7 bases, with 6 bases between the two germline ends. The CDR3 here is CASRRSEAFF. The CDR3 DNA sequence: TGTGCCAGCAGGCGGAGTGAAGCTTTCTTT. The variable domain in full, with the rest retrieved from reference TRBV2 and TRBJ1-1, is EPEVTQTPSHQVTQMGQEVILRCVPISNHLYFYWYRQILGQKVEFLVSFYNNEISEKSEIFDDQFSVERPDGSNFTLKIRSTKLEDSAMYFCASRRSEAFFGQGTRLTVV.

This chain links TRBV6-1 with TRBJ1-5, with TRBD1 matching over 7 bases. With 3 bases clipped from V and 6 bases from J, the junction kept 8 bases outside the gene matches. Per the germline V gene, CDR1 is MNHNS and CDR2 is SASEGT. The CDR3 contains 15 residues. The CDR3 region is CASSDPDRAFQPQHF. In DNA, the CDR3 is TGTGCCAGCAGTGACCCAGACAGGGCATTTCAGCCCCAGCATTTT.

The chain carries TRBV7-2 and TRBJ1-5, with 8 bases lining up with TRBD1. Germline values: CDR1 SGHTA, CDR2 FQGNSA. CDR3 length equals 16 residues. With V trimmed by 4 bases and J by 3 bases, 8 bases remained unmatched. CDR3 DNA: TGTGCCAGCAGCTGGGGGACAGGCCTACACAATCAGCCCCAGCATTTT. Encoded protein: CASSWGTGLHNQPQHF.

The genes are TRBV6-5 and TRBJ1-1, with 10 positions matching TRBD1. The CDR3 extends over 16 amino acids. Losses at the gene ends were 4 bases for V and 4 bases for J; bases not matched to a gene: 9. Germline CDR1 MNHEY, CDR2 SVGAGI. The CDR3 protein is CASSSPRDRGGTEAFF. DNA of the CDR3: TGTGCCAGCAGTTCCCCCCGGGACAGGGGCGGCACTGAAGCTTTCTTT.

The chain's CDR3 is CASSFGDDSGNTIYF. For the CDR3, the DNA is TGTGCCAGCAGCTTTGGAGACGACTCTGGAAACACCATATATTTT. The chain combines TRBV7-9 with TRBJ1-3, with D hard to call. CDR3 length: 15 amino acids. Trimming took off 3 bases at V and 0 bases at J, with 9 bases between the two ends. Germline CDR1 SEHNR, CDR2 FQNEAQ (reference sequence).

The genes are TRBV18 and TRBJ1-6; D not resolved. CDR3 length: 14 amino acids. The V end lost 3 bases, the J end lost 5 bases, and 8 bases lay between the germline ends. Germline CDR1 and CDR2: KGHSH and LQKENI. The CDR3 nucleotides are TGTGCCAGCTCACCCAACAGAAATAATTCACCCCTCCACTTT. Its protein product is CASSPNRNNSPLHF.

This rearrangement joins TRBV6-1 to TRBJ2-2; TRBD2 might be the D (5 bases). Germline-derived CDR1 and CDR2 are MNHNS and SASEGT. Trimming took 3 bases from V and 8 from J, leaving 16 bases between them. This CDR3 region has 15 residues. CDR3 sequence: CASSDSSLGGGELFF. Here the CDR3 DNA reads TGTGCCAGCAGTGACAGTTCCTTGGGCGGGGGGGAGCTGTTTTTT.

The chain is built from TRBV9 and TRBJ2-1, with 8 positions matching TRBD2. The V and J ends lost 4 bases and 7 bases, in that order; junction bases with no gene match: 10. CDR1 is SGDLS and CDR2 is YYNGEE in the germline V gene. CDR3 length: 15 amino acids. The CDR3: CASSPPRGGRNEQFF. The CDR3 nucleotides are TGTGCCAGCAGCCCCCCCCGGGGGGGCCGGAATGAGCAGTTCTTC.